The clone carrying this TCR beta chain is labeled large. As yet, its antigen is unknown. These data are taken from a study of yellow fever vaccine responses in identical twins. General study findings and limits: Convergence reportedly seemed to mark part of the twins' vaccine T cell response, with personalization marking the rest.

Using its own MiXCR run on the RT-PCR reads, TCRdb lists one record per CDR3 protein. The repertoire includes some 1,500 distinct CDR3 sequences, around 5.7% of them detected once, and around 10% sits in the top ten. This material consisted of T cells from blood (PBMCs), unsorted or a sorted subset (not recorded which), taken before or after yellow fever vaccination (not recorded which). The receptor was isolated from a woman younger than 30 who received the yellow fever vaccine.

CDR3 nucleotide sequence: TGTGCCAGCAGCCCGACAGGGGAGGCCTACGAGCAGTACTTC. The encoded protein is CASSPTGEAYEQYF. The V gene is TRBV4-2, the J gene TRBJ2-7; TRBD1 matches at 8 bases. CDR1 and CDR2 (germline): LGHNA, YNFKEQ. The CDR3 is made up of 14 amino acids. The J segment lost 2 bases and the V segment lost 4 bases, leaving 4 bases of the junction unmatched.